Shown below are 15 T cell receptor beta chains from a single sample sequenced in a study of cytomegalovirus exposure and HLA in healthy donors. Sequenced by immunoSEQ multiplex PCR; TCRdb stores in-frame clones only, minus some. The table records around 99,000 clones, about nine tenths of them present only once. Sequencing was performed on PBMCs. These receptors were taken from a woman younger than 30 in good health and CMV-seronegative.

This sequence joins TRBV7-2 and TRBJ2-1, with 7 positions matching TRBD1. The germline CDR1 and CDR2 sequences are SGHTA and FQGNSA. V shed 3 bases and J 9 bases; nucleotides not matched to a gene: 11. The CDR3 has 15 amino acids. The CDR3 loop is CASSLRQGLTGEQFF. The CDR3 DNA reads TGTGCCAGCAGCTTGCGACAGGGTCTTACGGGTGAGCAGTTCTTC.

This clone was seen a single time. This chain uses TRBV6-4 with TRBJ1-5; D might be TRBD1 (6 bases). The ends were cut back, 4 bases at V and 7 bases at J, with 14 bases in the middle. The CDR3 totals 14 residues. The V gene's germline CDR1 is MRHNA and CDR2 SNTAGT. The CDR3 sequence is CASSVEQGRQPQHF. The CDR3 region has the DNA TGTGCCAGCAGTGTTGAACAGGGACGGCAGCCCCAGCATTTT.

The CDR3 loop is CASSMTTGEVGYTF. DNA for the CDR3: TGTGCCAGCAGCATGACGACAGGGGAGGTTGGCTACACCTTC. The V gene is TRBV11-2, the J gene TRBJ1-2; 8 bases agree with TRBD1. The germline V gene has CDR1 SGHAT and CDR2 FQNNGV. V dropped 5 bases and J dropped 7; count of bases not matched to a gene: 9. The CDR3 length is 14 residues.

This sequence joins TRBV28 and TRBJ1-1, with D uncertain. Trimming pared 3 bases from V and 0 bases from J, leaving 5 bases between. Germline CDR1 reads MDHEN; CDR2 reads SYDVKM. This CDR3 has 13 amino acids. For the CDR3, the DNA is TGTGCCAGCAGTTTGCCGGTGAACACTGAAGCTTTCTTT. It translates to CASSLPVNTEAFF.

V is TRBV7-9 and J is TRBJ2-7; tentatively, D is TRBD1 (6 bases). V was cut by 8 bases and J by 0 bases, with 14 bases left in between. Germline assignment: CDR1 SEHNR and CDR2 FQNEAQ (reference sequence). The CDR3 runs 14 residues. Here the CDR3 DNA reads TGTGCCAGCGGCGAACAGGGTAGCTCCTACGAGCAGTACTTC. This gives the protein CASGEQGSSYEQYF.

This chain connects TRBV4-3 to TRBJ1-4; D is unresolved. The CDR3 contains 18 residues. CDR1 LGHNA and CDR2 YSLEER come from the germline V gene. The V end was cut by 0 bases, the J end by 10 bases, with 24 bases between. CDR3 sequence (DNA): TGCGCCAGCAGCCAAGATAGGAGTGCAGGAGGTTTGGTGGGAAAACTGTTTTTT. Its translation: CASSQDRSAGGLVGKLFF.

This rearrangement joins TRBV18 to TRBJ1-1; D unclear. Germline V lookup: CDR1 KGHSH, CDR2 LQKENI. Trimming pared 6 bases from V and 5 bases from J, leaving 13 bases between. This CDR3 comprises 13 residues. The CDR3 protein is CASSQIDTTEAFF. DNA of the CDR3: TGTGCCAGCTCCCAAATAGACACTACTGAAGCTTTCTTT.

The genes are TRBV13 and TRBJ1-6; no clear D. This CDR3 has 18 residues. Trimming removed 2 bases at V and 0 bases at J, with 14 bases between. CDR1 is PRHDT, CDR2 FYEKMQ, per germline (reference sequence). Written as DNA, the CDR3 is TGTGCCAGCAGCTTAACGCACCTCCGGGGCTCCTATAATTCACCCCTCCACTTT. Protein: CASSLTHLRGSYNSPLHF.

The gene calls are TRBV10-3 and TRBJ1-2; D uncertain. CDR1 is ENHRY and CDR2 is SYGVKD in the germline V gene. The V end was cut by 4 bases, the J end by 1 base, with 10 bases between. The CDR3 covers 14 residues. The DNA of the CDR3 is TGTGCCATCAGTGTTCCCGGGGATAACTATGGCTACACCTTC. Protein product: CAISVPGDNYGYTF.

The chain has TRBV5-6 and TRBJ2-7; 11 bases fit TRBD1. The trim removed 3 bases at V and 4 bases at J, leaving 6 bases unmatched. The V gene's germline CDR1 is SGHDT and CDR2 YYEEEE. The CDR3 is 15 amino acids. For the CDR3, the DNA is TGTGCCAGCAGCTCGGCGGACAGGGGGCAATACGAGCAGTACTTC. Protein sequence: CASSSADRGQYEQYF. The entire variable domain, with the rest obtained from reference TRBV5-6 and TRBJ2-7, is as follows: DAGVTQSPTHLIKTRGQQVTLRCSPKSGHDTVSWYQQALGQGPQFIFQYYEEEERQRGNFPDRFSGHQFPNYSSELNVNALLLGDSALYLCASSSADRGQYEQYFGPGTRLTVT.

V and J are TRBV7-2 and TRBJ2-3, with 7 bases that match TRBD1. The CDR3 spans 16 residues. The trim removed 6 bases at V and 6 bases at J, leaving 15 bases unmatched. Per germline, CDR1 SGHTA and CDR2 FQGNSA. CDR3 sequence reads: CASSSLAGTVYDTQYF. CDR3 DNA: TGTGCCAGCAGTTCTTTGGCCGGGACAGTTTACGATACGCAGTATTTT.

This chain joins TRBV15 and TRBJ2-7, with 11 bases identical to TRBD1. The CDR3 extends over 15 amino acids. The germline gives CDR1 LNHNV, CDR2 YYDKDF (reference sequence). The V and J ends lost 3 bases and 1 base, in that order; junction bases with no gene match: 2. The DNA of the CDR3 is TGTGCCACCAGCAGGGGACAGGGGGAATCCTACGAGCAGTACTTC. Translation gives CATSRGQGESYEQYF.

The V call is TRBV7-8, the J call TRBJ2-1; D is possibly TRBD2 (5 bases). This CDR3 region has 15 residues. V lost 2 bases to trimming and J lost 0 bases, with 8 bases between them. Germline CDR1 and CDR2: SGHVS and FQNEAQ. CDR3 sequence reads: CASSLTGSSYNEQFF. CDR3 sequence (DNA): TGTGCCAGCAGCTTAACGGGGAGCTCCTACAATGAGCAGTTCTTC. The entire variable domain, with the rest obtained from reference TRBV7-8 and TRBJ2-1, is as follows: GAGVSQSPRYKVAKRGQDVALRCDPISGHVSLFWYQQALGQGPEFLTYFQNEAQLDKSGLPSDRFFAERPEGSVSTLKIQRTQQEDSAVYLCASSLTGSSYNEQFFGPGTRLTVL.

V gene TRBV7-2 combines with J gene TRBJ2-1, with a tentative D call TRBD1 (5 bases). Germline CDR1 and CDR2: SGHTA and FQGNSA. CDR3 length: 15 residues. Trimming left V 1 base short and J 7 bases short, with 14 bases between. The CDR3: CASSLVGANLNEQFF. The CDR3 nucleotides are TGTGCCAGCAGCTTAGTAGGGGCCAACCTTAATGAGCAGTTCTTC.

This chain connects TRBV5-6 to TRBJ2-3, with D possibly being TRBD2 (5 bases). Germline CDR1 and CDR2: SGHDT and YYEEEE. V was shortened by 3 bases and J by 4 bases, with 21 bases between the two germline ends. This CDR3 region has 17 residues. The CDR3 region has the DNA TGTGCCAGCAGCTCGTTCGGGGTCGGGGTGCGTCCAGATACGCAGTATTTT. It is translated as CASSSFGVGVRPDTQYF.